These T cell receptor beta chains were read from a single sample in a study of human T cells and chemical hapten exposure. TCRdb processed the RACE reads anew with MiXCR; each CDR3 protein has one entry. The table includes about 290,000 distinct CDR3 sequences, roughly 8% detected once. The input for sequencing was whole blood, taken in connection with sensitization to the hapten diphenylcyclopropenone (DPC). The source of these receptors is a man in his late teens or twenties with alopecia areata. Some clones in this sample may be carry-over from other donors' samples. CDR3s include the opening cysteine and the closing phenylalanine or tryptophan. D genes are given only for firm matches. Size tells how often a clone was seen (once, few, many) or the class of an expanded clone, and some rows leave it out.

>TRBD2|TRBV20-1|TRBJ2-3|few
CSAAPGLAGGSFTDTQYF
TGCAGTGCTGCACCGGGACTAGCGGGGGGCTCTTTCACAGATACGCAGTATTTT
>NA|TRBV7-2|TRBJ2-7|NA
CASSLEIGAVAYEQYF
TGTGCCAGCAGCTTAGAGATCGGGGCTGTAGCCTACGAGCAGTACTTC
>NA|TRBV4-3|TRBJ1-2|many
CASSHGLGRNRQPYGYTF
TGCGCCAGCAGCCACGGACTCGGCAGAAACAGGCAACCCTATGGCTACACCTTC
>NA|TRBV20-1|TRBJ2-5|few
CSAREAGGETQYF
TGCAGTGCTAGGGAAGCGGGTGGAGAGACCCAGTACTTC
>NA|TRBV4-1|TRBJ1-5|NA
CASSQEPDRAYSNQPQHF
TGCGCCAGCAGCCAAGAACCGGACAGAGCTTATAGCAATCAGCCCCAGCATTTT
>NA|TRBV20-1|TRBJ2-1|NA
CSARFGRTYNEQFF
TGCAGTGCTAGATTTGGCAGGACCTACAATGAGCAGTTCTTC
>NA|TRBV29-1|TRBJ1-5|many
CSVGDGSRSQPQHF
TGCAGCGTTGGCGACGGCTCCCGAAGCCAGCCCCAGCATTTT
>TRBD1|TRBV6-6|TRBJ2-7|NA
CASSSPGQVHYEQYF
TGTGCCAGCAGTTCACCCGGACAGGTCCACTACGAGCAGTACTTC
>NA|TRBV9|TRBJ1-1|many
CASSVDPEPYPEAFF
TGTGCCAGCAGCGTAGACCCAGAACCTTACCCTGAAGCTTTCTTT
>NA|TRBV7-3|TRBJ1-1|NA
CASSLVYSTEAFF
TGTGCCAGCAGCTTAGTTTATAGCACTGAAGCTTTCTTT
>TRBD1|TRBV7-8|TRBJ1-5|NA
CASSFGRGSILSNQPQHF
TGTGCCAGCAGCTTCGGCAGGGGGAGTATCCTTTCCAATCAGCCCCAGCATTTT
>NA|TRBV7-8|TRBJ2-3|many
CASSLFGNTDTQYF
TGTGCCAGCAGCTTATTCGGGAACACAGATACGCAGTATTTT
>NA|TRBV5-1|TRBJ1-6|few
CASSLGERSEASSPLHF
TGCGCCAGCAGCTTGGGCGAAAGAAGCGAAGCGAGTTCACCCCTCCACTTT
>NA|TRBV28|TRBJ1-1|NA
CASSFWTDGMNTEAFF
TGTGCCAGCAGTTTTTGGACAGACGGAATGAACACTGAAGCTTTCTTT
>NA|TRBV7-8|TRBJ1-2|few
CASSFSSVGYTF
TGTGCCAGCAGCTTCTCTTCTGTCGGCTACACCTTC
>NA|TRBV7-9|TRBJ2-2|NA
CASSLEPGELFF
TGTGCCAGCAGCTTAGAACCCGGGGAGCTGTTTTTT
>NA|TRBV4-3|TRBJ2-5|many
CASSQELEGTQYF
TGCGCCAGCAGCCAAGAATTGGAAGGGACCCAGTACTTC
>TRBD1|TRBV4-3|TRBJ2-2|many
CASSQRTGSGGELFF
TGCGCCAGCAGCCAACGGACAGGGTCGGGCGGGGAGCTGTTTTTT
>NA|TRBV20-1|TRBJ1-2|few
CSGYRRINYGYTF
TGCAGTGGGTACAGGAGAATTAACTATGGCTACACCTTC
>TRBD1|TRBV5-5|TRBJ2-7|NA
CASSLTGYPSYEQYF
TGTGCCAGCAGTTTGACAGGGTACCCCTCCTACGAGCAGTACTTC
>NA|TRBV5-1|TRBJ1-6|few
CASSQDGRVNSPLHF
TGCGCCAGCAGCCAGGACGGCCGAGTTAATTCACCCCTCCACTTT
>TRBD2|TRBV28|TRBJ2-4|many
CASSPPGGSQYF
TGTGCCAGCAGCCCACCGGGAGGATCTCAGTACTTC
>NA|TRBV9|TRBJ1-2|NA
CASSVSGVKANNYGYTF
TGTGCCAGCAGCGTCAGCGGCGTGAAGGCGAATAACTATGGCTACACCTTC
>NA|TRBV20-1|TRBJ1-6|few
CSAPGWGRDSPLHF
TGCAGTGCCCCGGGTTGGGGCCGGGACTCACCCCTCCACTTT
>NA|TRBV7-9|TRBJ2-7|few
CASSLLRHRSSYEQYF
TGTGCCAGCAGCTTATTAAGGCACCGGAGCTCCTACGAGCAGTACTTC
>TRBD1|TRBV4-3|TRBJ1-5|NA
CASSQEAGGSNQPQHF
TGCGCCAGCAGCCAAGAGGCAGGGGGAAGCAATCAGCCCCAGCATTTT
>NA|TRBV7-2|TRBJ2-2|few
CASSLVYQLKTGELFF
TGTGCCAGCAGCTTAGTTTACCAACTAAAGACCGGGGAGCTGTTTTTT
>NA|TRBV20-1|TRBJ1-1|many
CSARVRLGMNTEAFF
TGCAGTGCTAGAGTTAGACTGGGAATGAACACTGAAGCTTTCTTT
>NA|TRBV2|TRBJ1-1|few
CASSEALTGNTEAFF
TGTGCCAGCAGTGAAGCGCTTACAGGGAACACTGAAGCTTTCTTT
>NA|TRBV20-1|TRBJ1-5|NA
CSASTGNNQPQHF
TGCAGTGCTAGTACAGGTAACAATCAGCCCCAGCATTTT
>NA|TRBV7-2|TRBJ1-6|few
CASSLNSLAPLHF
TGTGCCAGCAGCTTGAACAGTCTAGCACCCCTCCACTTT
>NA|TRBV7-8|TRBJ1-3|NA
CASSLTQDSGNTIYF
TGTGCCAGCAGCTTAACCCAGGACTCTGGAAACACCATATATTTT
>NA|TRBV19|TRBJ2-3|NA
CASSQLQGLTDTQYF
TGTGCCAGTAGTCAATTGCAGGGCCTCACAGATACGCAGTATTTT
>NA|TRBV27|TRBJ1-4|NA
CASSRTGAYAEKLFF
TGTGCCAGCAGTCGGACGGGGGCCTATGCTGAAAAACTGTTTTTT
>TRBD1|TRBV7-2|TRBJ1-1|few
CASSLGGQYHTEAFF
TGTGCCAGCAGCTTAGGGGGACAGTACCACACTGAAGCTTTCTTT
>NA|TRBV14|TRBJ1-5|NA
CASSQVYGRVHF
TGTGCCAGCAGCCAAGTATACGGACGGGTACATTTT
>TRBD2|TRBV4-1|TRBJ2-7|few
CASSQAPPLAGGTYEQYF
TGCGCCAGCAGCCAAGCCCCCCCTCTAGCGGGGGGGACGTACGAGCAGTACTTC
>NA|TRBV12-3/TRBV12-4|TRBJ2-3|many
CASSGQNPSTDTQYF
TGTGCCAGCAGTGGACAGAATCCTAGCACAGATACGCAGTATTTT
>NA|TRBV6-1|TRBJ1-5|NA
CASSEITGQSNQPQHF
TGTGCCAGCAGTGAAATAACAGGTCAGAGCAATCAGCCCCAGCATTTT
>NA|TRBV6-1|TRBJ2-5|few
CASTLGTQETQYF
TGTGCCAGCACTTTAGGGACTCAAGAGACCCAGTACTTC
>NA|TRBV4-3|TRBJ1-2|NA
CASSQDWGRSYGYTF
TGCGCCAGCAGCCAAGATTGGGGCAGGTCGTATGGCTACACCTTC
>NA|TRBV4-3|TRBJ1-6|few
CVSSQDINYRLSPLHF
TGCGTCAGCAGCCAAGATATAAATTATCGGCTTTCACCCCTCCACTTT
>TRBD1|TRBV11-2|TRBJ1-2|NA
CASSLDVRQGSYGYTF
TGTGCCAGCAGCCTAGACGTACGACAGGGCAGCTATGGCTACACCTTC
>NA|TRBV4-3|TRBJ1-6|NA
CASSLNPTNSPLHF
TGCGCCAGCAGTCTGAATCCTACAAATTCACCCCTCCACTTT